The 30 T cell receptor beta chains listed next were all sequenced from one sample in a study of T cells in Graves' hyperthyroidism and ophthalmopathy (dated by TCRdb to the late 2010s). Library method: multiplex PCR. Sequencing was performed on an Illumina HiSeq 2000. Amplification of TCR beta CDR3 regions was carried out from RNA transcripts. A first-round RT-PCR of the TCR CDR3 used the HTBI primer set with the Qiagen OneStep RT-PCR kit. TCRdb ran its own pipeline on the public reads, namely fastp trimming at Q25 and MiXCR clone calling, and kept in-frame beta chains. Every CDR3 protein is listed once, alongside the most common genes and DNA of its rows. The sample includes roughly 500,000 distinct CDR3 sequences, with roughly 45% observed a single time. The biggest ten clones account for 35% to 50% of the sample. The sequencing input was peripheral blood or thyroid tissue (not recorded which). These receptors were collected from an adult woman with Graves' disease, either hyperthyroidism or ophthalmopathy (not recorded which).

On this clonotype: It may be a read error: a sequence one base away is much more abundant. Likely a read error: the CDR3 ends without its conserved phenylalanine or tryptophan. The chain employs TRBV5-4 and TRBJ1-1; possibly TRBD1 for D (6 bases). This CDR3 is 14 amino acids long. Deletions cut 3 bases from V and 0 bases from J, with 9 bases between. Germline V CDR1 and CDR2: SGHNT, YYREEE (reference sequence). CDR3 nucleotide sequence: TGTGCCAGCAGCTCGGGGGGCATGAACACTGAAGCTTTCTTG. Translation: CASSSGGMNTEAFL.

The CDR3 spells CASSIEGAGANVLTF. CDR3 DNA sequence: TGTGCCAGCAGTATCGAGGGGGCTGGGGCCAACGTCCTGACTTTC. V is TRBV12-3 or TRBV12-4 and J is TRBJ2-6; weak D call: TRBD1 (6 bases). This CDR3 has 15 residues. The V end lost 5 bases, the J end lost 2 bases, and 10 bases lay between the germline ends.

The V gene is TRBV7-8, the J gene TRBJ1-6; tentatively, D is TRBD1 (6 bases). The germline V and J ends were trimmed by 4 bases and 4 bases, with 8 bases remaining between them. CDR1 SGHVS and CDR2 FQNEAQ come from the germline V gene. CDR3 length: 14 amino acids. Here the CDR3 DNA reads TGTGCCAGCAGCTCGGACAGATATAATTCACCCCTCCACTTT. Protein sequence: CASSSDRYNSPLHF.

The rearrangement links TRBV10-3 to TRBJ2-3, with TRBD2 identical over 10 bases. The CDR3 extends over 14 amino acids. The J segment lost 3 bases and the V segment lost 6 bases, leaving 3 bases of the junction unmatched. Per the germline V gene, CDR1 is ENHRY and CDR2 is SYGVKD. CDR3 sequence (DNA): TGTGCCATCAGAAGCGGGAGGGCGACAGATACGCAGTATTTT. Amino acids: CAIRSGRATDTQYF.

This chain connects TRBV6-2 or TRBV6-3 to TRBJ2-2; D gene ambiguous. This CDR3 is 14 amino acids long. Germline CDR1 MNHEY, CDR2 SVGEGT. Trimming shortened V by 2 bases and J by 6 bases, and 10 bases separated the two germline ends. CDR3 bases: TGTGCCAGCAGTTACGTTTTTCAAGCCGGGGAGCTGTTTTTT. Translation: CASSYVFQAGELFF.

In DNA form, the CDR3 reads TGTGCCAGCGCCACAGACTTCTATGGCTACACCTTC. Translation: CASATDFYGYTF. V and J are TRBV9 and TRBJ1-2; unclear D gene. Germline values: CDR1 SGDLS, CDR2 YYNGEE. V lost 7 bases and J 4 bases, leaving 11 bases between the germline ends. The CDR3 is 12 amino acids.

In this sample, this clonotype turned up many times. This CDR3 reads CASSWTDNQPQHF. The CDR3 nucleotides read TGTGCCAGCAGTTGGACGGATAATCAGCCCCAGCATTTT. J is TRBJ1-5 and V is TRBV12-3 or TRBV12-4; D remains ambiguous. Trimming stripped 4 bases from V and 4 bases from J, with 8 bases between. This CDR3 spans 13 amino acids.

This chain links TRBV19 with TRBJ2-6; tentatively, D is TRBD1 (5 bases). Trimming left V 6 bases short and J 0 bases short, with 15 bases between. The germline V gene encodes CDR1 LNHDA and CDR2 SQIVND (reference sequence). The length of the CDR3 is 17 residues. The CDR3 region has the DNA TGTGCCAGTAGGGAGCAGGGCTTCATCTCTGGGGCCAACGTCCTGACTTTC. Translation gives CASREQGFISGANVLTF.

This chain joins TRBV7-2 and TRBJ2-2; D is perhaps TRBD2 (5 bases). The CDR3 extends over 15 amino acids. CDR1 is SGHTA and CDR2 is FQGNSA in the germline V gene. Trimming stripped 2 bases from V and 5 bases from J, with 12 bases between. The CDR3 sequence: CASSLPLAQTGELFF. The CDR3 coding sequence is TGTGCCAGCAGCTTACCGCTAGCCCAAACCGGGGAGCTGTTTTTT.

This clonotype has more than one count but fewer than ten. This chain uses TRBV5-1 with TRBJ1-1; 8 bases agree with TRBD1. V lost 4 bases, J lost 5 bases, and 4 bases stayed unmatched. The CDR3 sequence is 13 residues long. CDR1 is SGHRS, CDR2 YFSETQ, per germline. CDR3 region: CASSRQGFTEAFF. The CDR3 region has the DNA TGCGCCAGCAGCCGACAGGGGTTTACTGAAGCTTTCTTT.

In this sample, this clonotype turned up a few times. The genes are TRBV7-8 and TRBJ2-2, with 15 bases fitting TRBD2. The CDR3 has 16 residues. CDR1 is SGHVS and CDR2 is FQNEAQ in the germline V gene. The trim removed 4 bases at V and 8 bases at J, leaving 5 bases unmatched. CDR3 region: CASSWTSGRARGELFF. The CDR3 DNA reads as TGTGCCAGCAGCTGGACTAGCGGGAGGGCCAGGGGGGAGCTGTTTTTT.

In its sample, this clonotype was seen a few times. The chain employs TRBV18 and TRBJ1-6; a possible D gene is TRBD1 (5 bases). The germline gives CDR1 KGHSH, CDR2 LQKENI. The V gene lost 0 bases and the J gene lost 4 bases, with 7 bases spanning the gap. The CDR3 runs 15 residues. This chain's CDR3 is CASSPPGEYNSPLHF. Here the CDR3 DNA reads TGTGCCAGCTCACCACCGGGGGAGTATAATTCACCCCTCCACTTT. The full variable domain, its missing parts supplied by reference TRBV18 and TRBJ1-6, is NAGVMQNPRHLVRRRGQEARLRCSPMKGHSHVYWYRQLPEEGLKFMVYLQKENIIDESGMPKERFSAEFPKEGPSILRIQQVVRGDSAAYFCASSPPGEYNSPLHFGNGTRLTVT.

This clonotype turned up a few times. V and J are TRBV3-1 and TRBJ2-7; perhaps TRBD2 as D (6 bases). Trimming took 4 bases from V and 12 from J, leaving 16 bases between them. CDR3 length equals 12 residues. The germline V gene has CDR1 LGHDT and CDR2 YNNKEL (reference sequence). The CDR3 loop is CASSPRDRLRYF. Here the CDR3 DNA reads TGTGCCAGCAGCCCGCGGGACCGACTAAGGTACTTC.

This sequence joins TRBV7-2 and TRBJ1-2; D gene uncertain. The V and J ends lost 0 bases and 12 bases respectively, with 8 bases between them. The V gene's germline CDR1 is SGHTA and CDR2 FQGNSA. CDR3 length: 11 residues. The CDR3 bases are TGTGCCAGCAGCTTAGCAACCGGAAACACCTTC. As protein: CASSLATGNTF.

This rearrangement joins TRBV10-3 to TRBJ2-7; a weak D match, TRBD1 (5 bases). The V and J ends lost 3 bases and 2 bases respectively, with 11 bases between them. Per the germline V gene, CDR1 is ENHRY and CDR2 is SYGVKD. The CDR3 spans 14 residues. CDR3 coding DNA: TGTGCCATCAGTGATGGCAGGGCGGCCTACGAGCAGTACTTC. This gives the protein CAISDGRAAYEQYF.

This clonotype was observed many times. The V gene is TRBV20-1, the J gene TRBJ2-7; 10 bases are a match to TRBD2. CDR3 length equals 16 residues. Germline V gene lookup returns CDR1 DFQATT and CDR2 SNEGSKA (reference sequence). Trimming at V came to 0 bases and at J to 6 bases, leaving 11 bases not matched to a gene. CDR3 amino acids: CSARDIPGLAPLEQYF. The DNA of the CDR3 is TGCAGTGCTAGAGATATACCGGGACTAGCGCCGCTCGAGCAGTACTTC.

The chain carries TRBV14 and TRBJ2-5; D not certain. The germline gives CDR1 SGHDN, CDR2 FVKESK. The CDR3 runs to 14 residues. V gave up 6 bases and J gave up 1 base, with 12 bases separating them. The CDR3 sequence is CASSPAWVQETQYF. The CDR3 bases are TGTGCCAGCAGTCCGGCTTGGGTCCAAGAGACCCAGTACTTC.

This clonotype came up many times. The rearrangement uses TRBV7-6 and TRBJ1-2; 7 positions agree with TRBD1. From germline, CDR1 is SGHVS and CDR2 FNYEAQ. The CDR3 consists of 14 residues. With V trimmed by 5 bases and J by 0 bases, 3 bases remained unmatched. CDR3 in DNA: TGTGCCAGCAGCCGGGACAGCACTAACTATGGCTACACCTTC. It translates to CASSRDSTNYGYTF.

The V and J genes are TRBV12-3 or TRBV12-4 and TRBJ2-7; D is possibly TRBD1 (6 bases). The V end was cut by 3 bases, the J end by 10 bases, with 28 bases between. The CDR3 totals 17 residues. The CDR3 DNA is TGTGCCAGCAGTTTTTACCCCTTGGCTAAGGGGGACGAAGTACAGTACTTC. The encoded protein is CASSFYPLAKGDEVQYF.

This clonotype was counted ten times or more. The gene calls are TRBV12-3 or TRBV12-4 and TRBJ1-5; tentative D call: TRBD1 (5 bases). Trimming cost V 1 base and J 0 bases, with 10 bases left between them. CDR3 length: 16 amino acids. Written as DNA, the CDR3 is TGTGCCAGCAGTTTAGGGACAAGAAATAGCAATCAGCCCCAGCATTTT. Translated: CASSLGTRNSNQPQHF.

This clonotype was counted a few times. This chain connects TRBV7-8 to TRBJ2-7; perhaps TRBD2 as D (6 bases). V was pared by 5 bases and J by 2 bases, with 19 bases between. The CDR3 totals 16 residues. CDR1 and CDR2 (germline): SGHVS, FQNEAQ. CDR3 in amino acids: CASSTSLAFPAYEQYF. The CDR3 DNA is TGTGCCAGCAGCACCTCCCTAGCGTTTCCTGCCTACGAGCAGTACTTC.

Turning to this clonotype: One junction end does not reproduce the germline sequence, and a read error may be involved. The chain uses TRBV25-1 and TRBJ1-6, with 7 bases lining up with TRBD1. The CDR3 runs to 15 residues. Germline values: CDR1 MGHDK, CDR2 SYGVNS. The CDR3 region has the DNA TGTGCCTGCAGTGCTAAGGACAGGAATCATTCACCCCTCCACTTT. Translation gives CACSAKDRNHSPLHF.

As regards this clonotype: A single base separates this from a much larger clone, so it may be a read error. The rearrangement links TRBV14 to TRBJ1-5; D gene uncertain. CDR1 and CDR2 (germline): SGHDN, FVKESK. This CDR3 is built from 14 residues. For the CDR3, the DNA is TGTGCCAGCAGCCAAGAGTATAGCAATCAGCCCAAGCATTTT. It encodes CASSQEYSNQPKHF.

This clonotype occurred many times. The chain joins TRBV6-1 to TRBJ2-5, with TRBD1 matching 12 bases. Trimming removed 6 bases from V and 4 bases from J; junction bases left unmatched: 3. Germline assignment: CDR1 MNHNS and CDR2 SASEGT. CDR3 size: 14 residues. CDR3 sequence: CASSEGQGAETQYF. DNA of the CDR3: TGTGCCAGCAGCGAGGGACAGGGGGCAGAGACCCAGTACTTC.

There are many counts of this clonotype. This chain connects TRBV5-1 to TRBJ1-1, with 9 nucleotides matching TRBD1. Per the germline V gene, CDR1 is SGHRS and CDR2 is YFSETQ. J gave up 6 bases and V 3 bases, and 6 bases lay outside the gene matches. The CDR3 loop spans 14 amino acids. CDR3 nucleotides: TGCGCCAGCAGCTCCGGGACAGGGAAGGCTGAAGCTTTCTTT. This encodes CASSSGTGKAEAFF.

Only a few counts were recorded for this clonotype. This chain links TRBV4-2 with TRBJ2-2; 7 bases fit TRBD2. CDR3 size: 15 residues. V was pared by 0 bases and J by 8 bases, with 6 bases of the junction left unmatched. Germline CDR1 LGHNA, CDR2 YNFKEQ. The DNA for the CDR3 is TGTGCCAGCAGCCAAGAACAGACTAGCCCAGGGGAGCTGTTTTTT. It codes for CASSQEQTSPGELFF.

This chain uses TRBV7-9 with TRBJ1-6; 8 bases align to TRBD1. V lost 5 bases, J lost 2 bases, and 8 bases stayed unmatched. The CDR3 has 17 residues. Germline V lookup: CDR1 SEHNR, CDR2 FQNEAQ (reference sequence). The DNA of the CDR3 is TGTGCCAGCAGCCACCGGGACAGGAGGGCCTATAATTCACCCCTCCACTTT. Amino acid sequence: CASSHRDRRAYNSPLHF.

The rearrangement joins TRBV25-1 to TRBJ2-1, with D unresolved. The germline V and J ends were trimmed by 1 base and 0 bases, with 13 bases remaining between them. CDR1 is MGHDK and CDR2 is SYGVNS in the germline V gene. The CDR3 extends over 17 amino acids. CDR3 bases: TGTGCCAGCAGTGAATCCACGTGGTACCACTCCTACAATGAGCAGTTCTTC. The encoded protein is CASSESTWYHSYNEQFF.

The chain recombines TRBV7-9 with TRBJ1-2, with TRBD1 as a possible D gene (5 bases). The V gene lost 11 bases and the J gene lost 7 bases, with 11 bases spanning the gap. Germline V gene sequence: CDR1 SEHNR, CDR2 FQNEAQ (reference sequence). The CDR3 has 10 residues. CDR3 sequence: CARGGGGYTF. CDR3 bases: TGTGCCCGCGGGGGGGGTGGCTACACCTTC.

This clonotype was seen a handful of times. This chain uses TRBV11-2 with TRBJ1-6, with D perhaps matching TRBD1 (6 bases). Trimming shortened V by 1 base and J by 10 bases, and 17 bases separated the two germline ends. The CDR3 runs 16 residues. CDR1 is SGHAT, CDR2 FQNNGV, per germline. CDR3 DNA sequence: TGTGCCAGCAGCTTAGGAGAGACAGGCGCGATCTCACCCCTCCACTTT. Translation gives CASSLGETGAISPLHF.